The present T cell receptor beta chain was sequenced within a study of blood T cells in healthy people across ages. Study observations and caveats: No conclusive comparison of naive versus antigen-experienced cells was possible with unsorted PBMCs. Underestimates were what the diversity estimates from one million T cells were considered to be. Whereas aged donors had fewer naive CD4+ cells, long-lived donors had more of them and higher diversity.

Germline V gene data show CDR1 as KGHDR and CDR2 as SFDVKD. The V end was cut by 4 bases, the J end by 0 bases, with 6 bases between. The CDR3 covers 15 residues. On this clonotype itself: Antigen unknown.

Together with a sample-barcoded 5' primer, a J-beta primer mix was included in a second PCR lasting about 7 to 11 cycles. The authors tagged each cDNA molecule using a template-switch adaptor with 12 random nucleotides. TCRdb itself ran the 5' RACE reads through MiXCR, one entry per CDR3 protein. The table lists over 700,000 distinct CDR3 sequences, about 55% of them singletons, with approximately 41% in the top ten. This clonotype was sampled from an elderly man in good health. Material for sequencing was blood. The chain links TRBV24-1 to TRBJ2-6; D remains ambiguous. CDR3 protein: CATSDPSSGANVLTF. The CDR3 region has the DNA TGTGCCACCAGTGACCCGAGCTCTGGGGCCAACGTCCTGACTTTC.